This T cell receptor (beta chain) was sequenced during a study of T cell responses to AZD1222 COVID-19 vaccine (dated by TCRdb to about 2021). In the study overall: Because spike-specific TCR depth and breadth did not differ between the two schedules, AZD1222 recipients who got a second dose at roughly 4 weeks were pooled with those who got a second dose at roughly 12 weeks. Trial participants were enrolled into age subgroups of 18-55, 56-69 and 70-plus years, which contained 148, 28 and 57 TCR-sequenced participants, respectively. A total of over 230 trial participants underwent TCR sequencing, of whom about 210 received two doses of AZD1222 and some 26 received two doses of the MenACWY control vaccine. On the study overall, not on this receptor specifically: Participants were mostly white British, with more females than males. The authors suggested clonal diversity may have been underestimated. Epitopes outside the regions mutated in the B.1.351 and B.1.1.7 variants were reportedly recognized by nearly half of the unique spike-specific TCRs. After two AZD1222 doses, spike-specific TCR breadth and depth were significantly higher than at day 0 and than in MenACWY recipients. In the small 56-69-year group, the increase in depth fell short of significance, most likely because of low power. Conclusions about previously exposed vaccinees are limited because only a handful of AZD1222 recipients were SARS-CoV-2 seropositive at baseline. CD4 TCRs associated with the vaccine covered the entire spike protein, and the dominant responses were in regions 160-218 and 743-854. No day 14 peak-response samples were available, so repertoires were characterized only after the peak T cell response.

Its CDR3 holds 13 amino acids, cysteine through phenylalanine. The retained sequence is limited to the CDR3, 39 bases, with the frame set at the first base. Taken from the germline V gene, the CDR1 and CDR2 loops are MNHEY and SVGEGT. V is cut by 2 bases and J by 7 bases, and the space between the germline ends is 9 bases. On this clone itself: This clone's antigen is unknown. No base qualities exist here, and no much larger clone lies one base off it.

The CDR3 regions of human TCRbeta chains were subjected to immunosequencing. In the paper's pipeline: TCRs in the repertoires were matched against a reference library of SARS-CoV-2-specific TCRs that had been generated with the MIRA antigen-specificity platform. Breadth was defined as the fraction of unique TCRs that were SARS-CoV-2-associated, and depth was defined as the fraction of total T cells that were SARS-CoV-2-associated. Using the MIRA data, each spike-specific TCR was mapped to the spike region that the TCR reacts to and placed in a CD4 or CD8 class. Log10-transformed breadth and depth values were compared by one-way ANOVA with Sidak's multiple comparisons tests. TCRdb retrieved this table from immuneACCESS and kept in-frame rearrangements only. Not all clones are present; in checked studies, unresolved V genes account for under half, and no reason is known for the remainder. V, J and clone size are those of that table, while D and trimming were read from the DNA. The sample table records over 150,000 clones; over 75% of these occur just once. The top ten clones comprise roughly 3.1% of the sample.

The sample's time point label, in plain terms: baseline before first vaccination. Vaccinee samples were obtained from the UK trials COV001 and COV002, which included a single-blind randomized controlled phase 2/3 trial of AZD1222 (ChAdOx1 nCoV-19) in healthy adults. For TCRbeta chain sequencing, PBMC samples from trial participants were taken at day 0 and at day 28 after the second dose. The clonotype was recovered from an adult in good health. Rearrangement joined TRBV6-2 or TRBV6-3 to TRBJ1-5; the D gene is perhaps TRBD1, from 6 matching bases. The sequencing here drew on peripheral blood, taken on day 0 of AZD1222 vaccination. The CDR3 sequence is CASSYVGGQPQHF. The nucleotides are TGTGCCAGCAGTTACGTTGGGGGCCAGCCCCAGCATTTT.